This TCR beta chain was documented in a study of T cells in Graves' hyperthyroidism and ophthalmopathy. Patients aged 18 to 65 had newly diagnosed hyperthyroidism of under 2 months' duration. Blood dates from first hyperthyroidism diagnosis, before any ophthalmopathy symptoms. This clonotype was recorded many times. Antigen unknown. Authors of the study amplified TCR beta CDR3 regions from RNA transcripts. Initially, a first-round RT-PCR of the TCR CDR3 employed the HTBI primer set. Each CDR3 protein gets one entry after TCRdb re-called the multiplex PCR reads with MiXCR. The sample lists under 750,000 distinct CDR3 sequences; about 19% were seen once. CDR1 and CDR2 from the germline V gene are DFQATT and SNEGSKA (reference sequence). Trimming took off 4 bases at V and 0 bases at J, with 6 bases between the two ends. This CDR3 is built from 13 residues. Regarding the study as a whole: Most thyroid clonotypes expanded above 0.001 appeared in blood too.

V and J are TRBV20-1 and TRBJ1-4; D is unresolved. The sequence derives from a woman in her fifties or sixties with Graves' hyperthyroidism that later progressed to Graves' ophthalmopathy. The sample taken for sequencing was blood. The chain's CDR3 is CSATSTTNEKLFF. Written as DNA, the CDR3 is TGCAGTGCTACGAGCACAACTAATGAAAAACTGTTTTTT.